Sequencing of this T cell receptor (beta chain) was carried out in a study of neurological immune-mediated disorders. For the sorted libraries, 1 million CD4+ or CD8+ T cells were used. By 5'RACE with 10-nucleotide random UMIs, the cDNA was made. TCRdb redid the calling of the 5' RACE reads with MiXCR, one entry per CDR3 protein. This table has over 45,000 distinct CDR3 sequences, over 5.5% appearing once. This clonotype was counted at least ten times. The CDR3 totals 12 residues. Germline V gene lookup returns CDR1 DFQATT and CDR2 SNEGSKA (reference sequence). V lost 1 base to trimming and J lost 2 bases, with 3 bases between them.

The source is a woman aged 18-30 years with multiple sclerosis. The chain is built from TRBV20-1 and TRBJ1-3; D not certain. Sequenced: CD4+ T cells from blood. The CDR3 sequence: CSARGPGNTIYF. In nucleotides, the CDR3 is TGCAGTGCTAGAGGTCCTGGAAACACCATATATTTT.